Here is one T cell receptor (beta chain) with its context. This clonotype appeared many times. Which antigen it targets is not known. No per-base quality is available; no much larger clone lies one base away. V is shortened by 7 bases, J by 5 bases, and the region joining them spans 11 bases. Counted from cysteine to phenylalanine, this CDR3 has 12 amino acids. Here the CDR3 DNA is all that survives: 36 bases in frame from base 1. CDR1 is given as MNHEY and CDR2 as SVGEGT, both from the germline V gene. The data derive from a study of spatial heterogeneity in lung cancer (dated by TCRdb to the late 2010s). With regard to the full study: Beta-chain transcripts were consistently detected in greater numbers than alpha-chain transcripts, which likely reflects a higher abundance of beta-chain transcripts. In the raw uncorrected reads, each unique combination of TCR and UMI appeared on average more than ten times. In non-small cell lung cancer, the study made a quantitative comparison of TCR alpha and beta repertoires among multiple tumor regions, matched nontumor lung and blood. Nonsynonymous mutation counts, determined by whole-exome sequencing of tumor tissue, were related to features of the TCR repertoire. At surgery, both alpha and beta chains were TCR-sequenced in 200 to 250 tumor regions, fewer than 85 matched nontumor lung samples and 56 PBMC samples. Broader findings and caveats from the paper: Ubiquitous expanded tumor TCRs were detected in blood more often at tumor resection than at routine follow-up. Additional single-cell paired TCR alpha and beta sequencing was considered necessary to confirm, at a functional level, the hypothesis that regional TCRs recognize regional mutations.

Interpreted using the paper, the time point label stands for: sample taken at primary tumor resection. For TCR sequencing, whole RNA was extracted from tumor and nontumor lung tissue, or from cryopreserved PBMC samples, and no cell sorting was done. The donors were 65 to 90 patients from the lung TRACERx cohort who had early-stage, untreated non-small cell lung cancer. Patients were selected for TCR sequencing only if sufficient RNA was available from at least two tumor regions. The library was generated by 5' RACE. The instrument was a NextSeq 500. In the TCR library protocol, a unique molecular identifier was attached to each TCR cDNA molecule so that PCR and sequencing errors could be corrected. The study's processing was this. Decombinator tools were used for TCR identification, UMI-based error correction and CDR3 extraction. Expanded TCRs were defined as those above a frequency of 2 per 1,000, corresponding to the top 1% of the tumor frequency distribution. Renyi diversity was calculated using the R vegan package after each repertoire was subsampled 100 times to 5,000 TCRs. To build CDR3 similarity networks, amino acid triplet string-kernel similarity was used, and CDR3s were connected when their pairwise similarity was above 0.82. In TCRdb, the public reads were trimmed at Q25 with fastp and aligned with MiXCR, with productive beta chains retained. Every distinct CDR3 protein forms one entry, paired with its most common genes and DNA. Here the V and J calls rest on TCRdb's processing, not on the authors' analysis. In all, the sample holds about 48,000 distinct CDR3 sequences, and about 5.8% of those were seen once. The ten most abundant clones make up 11% of the sample.

Sequencing used PBMCs, obtained at surgery. The V and J segments used are TRBV6-2 or TRBV6-3 and TRBJ2-5, and TRBD1 may be the D gene, going by 5 matching bases. This receptor was identified in a male donor with early-stage non-small cell lung cancer. The DNA sequence reads TGTGCCAGCAATTCAGGGTACGAGACCCAGTACTTC. This sequence encodes CASNSGYETQYF.